This T cell receptor (beta chain) came from a study of control samples from healthy donors and cancer patients. CDR1 and CDR2 (germline): LNHNV, YYDKDF (reference sequence). The CDR3 loop spans 15 amino acids. V was cut by 1 base and J by 0 bases, with 7 bases left in between. Clones were read by immunoSEQ multiplex PCR, and TCRdb kept only the in-frame ones, dropping some. The sample gives 100,000 or so clones, around four fifths of which show up once; roughly 13% is in the top ten. This receptor was obtained from a woman aged 45-59 years in good health. The sequenced sample consisted of blood. V and J are TRBV15 and TRBJ1-3; D is uncertain. In DNA form, the CDR3 reads TGTGCCACCAGCAGAGGGACGAGCTCTGGAAACACCATATATTTT. Protein: CATSRGTSSGNTIYF.